This TCR beta chain was sequenced for a study of cytomegalovirus exposure and HLA in healthy donors. General study points: The later analysis indicated that the majority of CMV-associated TCR beta chains appeared HLA-restricted.

A word on this clone: Its antigen is currently unknown.

Amplification used 60 Vbeta primers and 13 Jbeta primers. The method was immunoSEQ multiplex PCR; TCRdb's version includes in-frame clones alone and lacks a portion of them. The top ten clones hold less than 7.5% of a sample with tens of thousands of clones, about 80% of them seen once. The CDR3 length is 16 residues. Losses at the gene ends were 3 bases for V and 5 bases for J; bases not matched to a gene: 8. Germline V CDR1 and CDR2: ENHRY, SYGVKD. The chain uses TRBV10-3 and TRBJ1-5, with TRBD1 identical over 9 bases. The source material was PBMCs. The TCR comes from a man aged 50 to 60 in good health and CMV-seronegative. The CDR3 here is CAISETGGAGYQPQHF. The DNA for the CDR3 is TGTGCCATCAGTGAAACAGGGGGCGCGGGTTATCAGCCCCAGCATTTT.